This T cell receptor (beta chain) was sequenced during a study of molecular identifiers for immune sequencing clone quantification. Study details: Replicate experiments took RNA from around 18,000 or 91,000 naive CD8 cells, divided it five ways and sequenced four.

Libraries of bulk TCR were made by previously described methods (with listed TCR primers). TCRdb itself ran the PCR reads through MiXCR, one entry per CDR3 protein. Of 600,000 to 650,000 distinct CDR3 sequences listed, 15% to 20% are singletons. This CDR3 comprises 14 residues. Germline loops: CDR1 SGHVS, CDR2 FNYEAQ. V was pared by 5 bases and J by 5 bases, with 12 bases between. Sorting recovered naive CD8 T cells on a CD8+CD4-CCR7+CD45RA+ profile. This clonotype was seen many times. The TCR comes from a human donor in good health. Some libraries in this study had Jurkat cell RNA spiked in. Sequenced material: naive CD8+ T cells from blood, with Jurkat cell RNA spiked in. Specified subset: FACS-sorted CD8+CD4-CCR7+CD45RA+ naive T cells. This chain links TRBV7-6 with TRBJ2-2, with unresolved D. For the CDR3, the DNA is TGTGCCAGCAGCCCACGGCCCAGTACCGGGGAGCTGTTTTTT. It yields the protein CASSPRPSTGELFF.